This entry describes one T cell receptor beta chain. The antigen it binds to is not known. The data derive from a study of Tregs in tolerant kidney transplant recipients (dated by TCRdb to about 2019). Background for the entire study: The transplants used related donors along with nonmyeloablative bone marrow transplantation, and in the human trials mixed chimerism was transient. The study applied TCRbeta sequencing to find donor-specific regulatory T cells before combined kidney and bone marrow transplantation and then followed those same cells after transplant.

The study at large found these results: Although technical replication error seemed to be minimal, the question of biological reproducibility was not addressed directly. In tolerant patients, the expansion of donor-specific Tregs was greater than global Treg expansion, suggesting that the expansion was antigen-driven rather than nonspecific. For some patients the PCR primers changed over time, which made it impossible to compare the samples from those patients at the nucleotide level. Expanding Tregs with activated donor B cells appeared to identify the most biologically relevant and donor-specific TCRbeta repertoire. Because only a small number of patients were included, the study had limitations, and the results will need to be validated in larger populations as well as under other immunosuppression protocols.

The sample's time point label, in plain terms: blood sample drawn before combined kidney and bone marrow transplant. Thawed PBMCs were FACS-sorted into unstimulated Tregs (CD4+CD25+CD127-), CD4+ non-Tregs (CD4+CD25-), CD4 cells and CD8 cells. The patients were a few recipients of combined kidney and bone marrow transplants from the ITN036ST trial, and samples were available only from these trial subjects. Healthy control blood was processed to PBMCs by Ficoll density gradient and cryopreserved, and patient PBMCs were collected before and after transplant. For TCRbeta CDR3 sequencing, genomic DNA was extracted from sorted cells using the QIAGEN DNeasy Blood and Tissue Kit. High-throughput TCRbeta CDR3 sequencing was carried out commercially through immunoSEQ, with PCR amplification with bias correction and internal controls included. For the original study's pipeline: Unique productive TCRbeta sequences were defined by CDR3 nucleotide sequence when primers matched and otherwise by CDR3 amino acid sequence together with Vbeta and Jbeta genes. As a correction for sorting error, sequences shared between sorted populations at a frequency ratio of 2:1 or less were discarded, and the remaining shared sequences were assigned to the higher population. Donor-reactive sequences were defined as at least 5-fold expanded in CFSE-low cells versus unstimulated cells, with frequency of at least 0.01% in CFSE-low cells. Jensen-Shannon divergence calculated on the top 100 TCRbeta sequences ranked by frequency was used to measure repertoire divergence. For any sample with multiple sequencing runs, sorting error was corrected in each run separately before the runs were pooled. The table was pulled from immuneACCESS by TCRdb, which kept in-frame rearrangements only. Such tables lose some clones; where checked, under half of the loss comes from unresolved V genes, and the rest has no known cause. The V and J calls and the clone size are those of that table, but D and trimming were determined from the DNA. The data table for this sample lists roughly 50,000 clones. Jointly, the top ten make up 0.83% of the sample.

Sequencing used CD4+ T cells from blood, obtained before the transplant. The origin of this receptor is a human donor who received a combined kidney and bone marrow transplant.

The CDR3 reads as follows: CASSLQGGETQYF. CDR3 DNA, as far as it was read: TGTGCCAGCAGCTTGCAGGGTGGAGAGACC. Here the chain combines TRBV5-6 and TRBJ2-5; perhaps TRBD1 is the D gene, with 5 bases matching. The read terminates 3 residues before the CDR3 end, so the remaining end is supplied by the germline J gene. The germline V gene provides CDR1 SGHDT and CDR2 YYEEEE. Spanning cysteine to phenylalanine, the CDR3 consists of 13 amino acids. Of the CDR3's DNA, 30 bases were read; they are in frame from base 1. V loses 1 base of germline sequence and J loses 4 bases, and the interval between the two ends is 8 bases.